These T cell receptor beta chains were read from a single sample in a study of CD8 T cells in ankylosing spondylitis. TCRdb analysed the 5' RACE reads with MiXCR anew, one entry per CDR3 protein. The sample lists about 240,000 distinct CDR3 sequences, around 7.8% occurring once. The sample consisted of blood, either unsorted or a sorted T cell fraction (not recorded which). Receptor source: a male donor with ankylosing spondylitis or in good health (not recorded which). The CDR3 runs from the conserved cysteine through the conserved F or W. A D gene is named only where the DNA matches it firmly. Only part of the rows carry a size: once, few, many, or a class if the clone is expanded.

v_call	j_call	clone_size	d_call	cdr3_length	cdr3_aa	cdr3_nt
TRBV6-5	TRBJ2-1	many	NA	17	CASSYRELGGRENEQFF	TGTGCCAGCAGTTACAGAGAACTAGGGGGAAGAGAGAATGAGCAGTTCTTC
TRBV10-3	TRBJ1-1	NA	NA	12	CAISVGGTEAFF	TGTGCCATCAGTGTGGGGGGTACTGAAGCTTTCTTT
TRBV20-1	TRBJ2-5	NA	TRBD1	14	CSASRRTGGPTQYF	TGCAGTGCTAGTCGCAGGACAGGGGGTCCTACCCAGTACTTC
TRBV20-1	TRBJ2-5	many	TRBD1	14	CSALTGEERETQYF	TGCAGTGCTCTGACAGGGGAGGAAAGGGAGACCCAGTACTTC
TRBV7-8	TRBJ2-1	many	TRBD2	17	CASSLAPRGGGKNEQFF	TGTGCCAGCAGCTTAGCCCCTCGGGGGGGGGGCAAGAATGAGCAGTTCTTC
TRBV30	TRBJ1-1	many	NA	14	CAWMLLRTNTEAFF	TGTGCCTGGATGTTACTTCGGACCAACACTGAAGCTTTCTTT
TRBV6-2/TRBV6-3	TRBJ2-6	few	NA	13	CASVPLGANVLTF	TGTGCCAGTGTCCCATTGGGGGCCAACGTCCTGACTTTC
TRBV11-2	TRBJ2-1	many	TRBD2	15	CASSLVGLAGNEQFF	TGTGCCAGCAGCTTAGTGGGACTAGCGGGAAATGAGCAGTTCTTC
TRBV7-9	TRBJ2-5	many	NA	15	CASSLASTISETQYF	TGTGCCAGCAGCTTAGCCTCGACTATTTCGGAGACCCAGTACTTC
TRBV10-3	TRBJ2-3	many	NA	11	CATTGRDTQYF	TGTGCCACTACGGGACGAGATACGCAGTATTTT
TRBV7-9	TRBJ2-2	many	NA	14	CASSLGMNTGELFF	TGTGCCAGCAGCTTGGGCATGAACACCGGGGAGCTGTTTTTT
TRBV7-9	TRBJ2-7	many	NA	14	CASSPRGSSYEQYF	TGTGCCAGCAGCCCACGGGGGTCCTCCTACGAGCAGTACTTC
TRBV7-2	TRBJ1-2	many	TRBD1	14	CASSQGQDSSGYTF	TGTGCCAGCAGCCAGGGACAGGACTCTTCTGGCTACACCTTC
TRBV24-1	TRBJ1-1	many	TRBD1	15	CATRTGGRGNTEAFF	TGTGCCACCAGGACAGGGGGCCGGGGGAACACTGAAGCTTTCTTT
TRBV7-8	TRBJ2-1	many	NA	12	CASSLEVQEQFF	TGTGCCAGCAGCTTAGAGGTTCAGGAGCAGTTCTTC
TRBV18	TRBJ1-5	few	NA	13	CASSPGDRQPQHF	TGTGCCAGCTCACCGGGTGACCGGCAGCCCCAGCATTTT
TRBV12-3/TRBV12-4	TRBJ1-5	many	NA	13	CASSLRGDQPQHF	TGTGCCAGCAGTTTAAGGGGGGATCAGCCCCAGCATTTT
TRBV28	TRBJ1-2	few	NA	12	CASSLTHYGYTF	TGTGCCAGCAGTTTAACACACTATGGCTACACCTTC
TRBV27	TRBJ2-5	many	NA	14	CASSFGYGEETQYF	TGTGCCAGCAGTTTCGGGTATGGGGAAGAGACCCAGTACTTC
TRBV12-3/TRBV12-4	TRBJ2-5	many	NA	12	CASRITVGTQYF	TGTGCCAGCAGGATCACCGTTGGAACCCAGTACTTC
TRBV20-1	TRBJ2-7	once	NA	13	CSATESSPYEQYF	TGCAGTGCTACTGAATCAAGCCCTTACGAGCAGTACTTC
TRBV5-1	TRBJ1-2	many	NA	14	CASSLGQSNYGYTF	TGCGCCAGCAGCTTGGGACAGTCTAACTATGGCTACACCTTC
TRBV20-1	TRBJ1-2	many	NA	13	CSARDKTGSGYTF	TGCAGTGCTAGAGATAAAACAGGGTCGGGCTACACCTTC
TRBV5-6	TRBJ2-7	NA	NA	14	CASSGRLYSYEQYF	TGTGCCAGCAGCGGCAGGTTGTACTCCTACGAGCAGTACTTC
TRBV12-5	TRBJ1-5	NA	NA	14	CASALRVDNQPQHF	TGTGCTAGTGCCCTGCGGGTGGACAATCAGCCCCAGCATTTT
TRBV7-9	TRBJ1-1	NA	NA	13	CASSPAFGTEAFF	TGTGCCAGCAGCCCCGCATTCGGGACTGAAGCTTTCTTT
TRBV11-3	TRBJ2-1	NA	TRBD2	15	CASSLGGGALNEQFF	TGTGCCAGCAGCTTAGGCGGGGGGGCCTTAAATGAGCAGTTCTTC
TRBV14	TRBJ1-3	few	NA	16	CASSQPPGIAGNTIYF	TGTGCCAGCAGCCAACCCCCAGGGATTGCTGGAAACACCATATATTTT
TRBV5-1	TRBJ2-2	many	NA	14	CASSLRPRDGELFF	TGCGCCAGCAGCCTCCGACCCCGGGACGGGGAGCTGTTTTTT